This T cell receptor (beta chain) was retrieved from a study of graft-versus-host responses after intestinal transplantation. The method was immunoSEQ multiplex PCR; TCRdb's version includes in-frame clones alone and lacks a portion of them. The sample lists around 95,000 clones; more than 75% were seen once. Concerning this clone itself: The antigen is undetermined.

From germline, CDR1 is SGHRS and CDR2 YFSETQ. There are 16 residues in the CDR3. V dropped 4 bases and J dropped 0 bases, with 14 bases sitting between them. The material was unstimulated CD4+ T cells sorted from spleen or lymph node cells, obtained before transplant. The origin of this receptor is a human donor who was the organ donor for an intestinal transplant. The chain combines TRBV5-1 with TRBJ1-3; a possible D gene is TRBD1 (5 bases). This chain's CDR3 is CASSPTAGSSGNTIYF. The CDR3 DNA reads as TGCGCCAGCAGCCCGACAGCAGGGTCCTCTGGAAACACCATATATTTT.